This T cell receptor beta chain was sequenced for a study of T cell repertoires in cytomegalovirus infection. On the study more broadly: Recently described HLA-C-restricted plus well-studied HLA-B-restricted CMV epitopes were used. Signatures in public TCR beta sequences pointed to both CMV infection and matching HLA type. Findings of the study overall: Carriage of CMV together with the relevant HLA was identifiable through cumulative public TCR beta family frequency.

Worth noting for this clonotype: Its antigen is not identified.

The J segment lost 0 bases and the V segment lost 1 base, leaving 8 bases of the junction unmatched. This CDR3 spans 18 amino acids. TCRdb re-called the reads through MiXCR, storing one row per CDR3 protein. The repertoire includes 700,000 to 900,000 distinct CDR3 sequences, 25% to 30% of them detected once, and about an eighth sits in the top ten. V usage is TRBV12-3 or TRBV12-4 and J usage is TRBJ2-5, with TRBD2 matching over 10 bases. This TCR came from a human donor in good health (CMV status not recorded). Some clones in this sample may be carry-over from other donors' samples. The sample was cultured CD8+ T cells from PBMCs, taken from culture after CMV antigen stimulation. The CDR3 region has the DNA TGTGCCAGCAGTTTAGAGGTAGCGGGGGGCCCGTACCAAGAGACCCAGTACTTC. It encodes CASSLEVAGGPYQETQYF.